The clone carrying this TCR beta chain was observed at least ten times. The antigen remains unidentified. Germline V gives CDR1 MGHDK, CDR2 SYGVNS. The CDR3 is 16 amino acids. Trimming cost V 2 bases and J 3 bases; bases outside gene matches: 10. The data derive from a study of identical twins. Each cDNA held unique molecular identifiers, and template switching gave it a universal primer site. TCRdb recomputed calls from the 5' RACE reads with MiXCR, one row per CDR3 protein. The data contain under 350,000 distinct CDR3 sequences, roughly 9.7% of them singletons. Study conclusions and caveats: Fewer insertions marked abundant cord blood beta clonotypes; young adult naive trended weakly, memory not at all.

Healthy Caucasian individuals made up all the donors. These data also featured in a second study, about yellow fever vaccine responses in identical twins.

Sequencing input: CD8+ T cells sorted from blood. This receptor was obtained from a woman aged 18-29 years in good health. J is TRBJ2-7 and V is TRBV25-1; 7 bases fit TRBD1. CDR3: CASSEGLGQGDYEQYF. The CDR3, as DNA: TGTGCCAGCAGTGAAGGGCTAGGTCAGGGGGACTACGAGCAGTACTTC.